These 13 T cell receptor beta chains came from one sample sequenced in a study of cytomegalovirus exposure and HLA in healthy donors. With 60 Vbeta and 13 Jbeta primers, the PCR was carried out. The repertoire was sequenced with immunoSEQ multiplex PCR; TCRdb's copy has only in-frame clones and lacks some. There are 130,000 to 150,000 clones in the sample; 80% to 85% occur only once, and less than 3.5% lies in the top ten. Sample: PBMCs. The receptor source for this set is a woman aged 30 to 39 in good health and CMV-seronegative.

The rearrangement uses TRBV30 and TRBJ1-2; 10 nucleotides align to TRBD1. V lost 1 base, J lost 7 bases, and 3 bases stayed unmatched. CDR1 is GTSNPN and CDR2 is SVGIG in the germline V gene (reference sequence). The CDR3 is made up of 13 amino acids. CDR3 in amino acids: CAWSGDRGGGYTF. In DNA, the CDR3 is TGTGCCTGGAGTGGGGACAGGGGCGGTGGCTACACCTTC.

This sequence joins TRBV7-2 and TRBJ2-7; 10 bases agree with TRBD2. The germline CDR1 and CDR2 sequences are SGHTA and FQGNSA. Trimming took 1 base from V and 0 from J; bases not matched to a gene: 3. The CDR3 sequence is 16 residues long. The CDR3 sequence is CASSLVPSGSSYEQYF. The CDR3, as DNA: TGTGCCAGCAGCTTAGTTCCTAGCGGGAGCTCCTACGAGCAGTACTTC.

V is TRBV7-3 and J is TRBJ2-1; 7 bases are a match to TRBD2. The CDR3 has 15 residues. Germline V gene lookup returns CDR1 SGHTA and CDR2 FQGTGA. J gave up 3 bases and V 5 bases, and 7 bases lay outside the gene matches. As DNA, the CDR3 is TGTGCCAGCAGCCCCGGACTAGTCATCTACAATGAGCAGTTCTTC. Translating gives CASSPGLVIYNEQFF.

The chain's CDR3 is CAISESTGWADTQYF. In DNA, the CDR3 is TGTGCCATCAGTGAGTCGACTGGGTGGGCAGATACGCAGTATTTT. This chain uses TRBV10-3 with TRBJ2-3; D is unclear. Germline V gives CDR1 ENHRY, CDR2 SYGVKD. The CDR3 loop spans 15 amino acids. Between the trimmed V and J ends, which lost 0 bases and 4 bases, there was a span of 11 bases.

This chain joins TRBV5-1 and TRBJ2-2, with 7 bases aligning to TRBD2. V was pared by 4 bases and J by 2 bases, with 2 bases of the junction left unmatched. Germline CDR1 is SGHRS and CDR2 is YFSETQ. The CDR3 runs to 14 residues. CDR3 region: CASSPSGNTGELFF. CDR3 DNA sequence: TGCGCCAGCAGCCCTAGCGGAAACACCGGGGAGCTGTTTTTT.

This clone has a single count. This chain links TRBV6-6 with TRBJ1-5; weak D call: TRBD1 (5 bases). The CDR3 is made up of 15 amino acids. V was clipped by 4 bases and J by 7 bases, with 17 bases between them. Germline V lookup: CDR1 MNHNY, CDR2 SVGAGI (reference sequence). The CDR3 is CASSSRFLGGQPQHF. The CDR3 DNA is TGTGCCAGCAGTTCCAGGTTTCTCGGGGGGCAGCCCCAGCATTTT.

V usage is TRBV5-6 and J usage is TRBJ2-1; D call uncertain. Trimming shortened V by 3 bases and J by 0 bases, and 13 bases separated the two germline ends. This CDR3 contains 16 residues. Germline values: CDR1 SGHDT, CDR2 YYEEEE. The CDR3 protein is CASSSVSGSSYNEQFF. CDR3 nucleotide sequence: TGTGCCAGCAGCTCCGTGTCGGGTAGCTCCTACAATGAGCAGTTCTTC. Looking up the rest from reference TRBV5-6 and TRBJ2-1 gives the full variable domain: DAGVTQSPTHLIKTRGQQVTLRCSPKSGHDTVSWYQQALGQGPQFIFQYYEEEERQRGNFPDRFSGHQFPNYSSELNVNALLLGDSALYLCASSSVSGSSYNEQFFGPGTRLTVL.

This rearrangement joins TRBV2 to TRBJ2-7; possibly TRBD1 for D (6 bases). The V gene lost 5 bases and the J gene lost 11 bases, with 16 bases spanning the gap. The germline CDR1 and CDR2 sequences are SNHLY and FYNNEI. This CDR3 has 12 amino acids. The CDR3 reads CASSLKGVWEYF. In nucleotides, the CDR3 is TGTGCCAGCAGTTTAAAGGGGGTCTGGGAGTACTTC.

This clone is a singleton in its sample. This chain links TRBV7-3 with TRBJ2-1; perhaps TRBD2 as D (6 bases). Per the germline V gene, CDR1 is SGHTA and CDR2 is FQGTGA. V shed 6 bases and J shed 0 bases, with 12 bases lying between them. CDR3 length: 15 residues. CDR3 loop: CASSRDSGSYNEQFF. The CDR3 coding sequence is TGTGCCAGCAGTCGGGATAGCGGCTCCTACAATGAGCAGTTCTTC.

This clone occurred once. The chain combines TRBV10-2 with TRBJ1-6, with a possible D match to TRBD1 (6 bases). The CDR3 is made up of 17 amino acids. Trimming cost V 6 bases and J 0 bases, with 15 bases left between them. Germline V lookup: CDR1 WSHSY, CDR2 SAAADI. The CDR3: CASRGGGAYSYNSPLHF. DNA of the CDR3: TGCGCCAGCAGGGGCGGGGGGGCCTACTCCTATAATTCACCCCTCCACTTT.

The chain uses TRBV19 and TRBJ1-5; 9 positions agree with TRBD1. The CDR3 has 15 residues. The V gene's germline CDR1 is LNHDA and CDR2 SQIVND (reference sequence). After removal of 3 bases from V and 7 bases from J, the junction contained 7 bases not matched to a gene. DNA of the CDR3: TGTGCCAGTAGTATCGAACAGGGGGCTGGCCAGCCCCAGCATTTT. It specifies CASSIEQGAGQPQHF.

V is TRBV5-5 and J is TRBJ2-3, with TRBD2 identical over 7 bases. The ends lost 4 bases at V and 1 base at J; junction bases unmatched: 15. CDR1 SGHKS and CDR2 YYEKEE come from the germline V gene (reference sequence). This CDR3 is 18 amino acids long. CDR3 amino acids: CASSPTILSGARTDTQYF. For the CDR3, the DNA is TGTGCCAGCAGCCCGACCATACTGAGCGGGGCCCGCACAGATACGCAGTATTTT.

The rearrangement joins TRBV18 to TRBJ1-1, with D uncertain. The germline V gene has CDR1 KGHSH and CDR2 LQKENI. V was shortened by 3 bases and J by 5 bases, with 13 bases between the two germline ends. The CDR3 extends over 14 amino acids. CDR3 region: CASSPVGSGTEAFF. In DNA, the CDR3 is TGTGCCAGCTCACCTGTGGGCTCCGGAACTGAAGCTTTCTTT.